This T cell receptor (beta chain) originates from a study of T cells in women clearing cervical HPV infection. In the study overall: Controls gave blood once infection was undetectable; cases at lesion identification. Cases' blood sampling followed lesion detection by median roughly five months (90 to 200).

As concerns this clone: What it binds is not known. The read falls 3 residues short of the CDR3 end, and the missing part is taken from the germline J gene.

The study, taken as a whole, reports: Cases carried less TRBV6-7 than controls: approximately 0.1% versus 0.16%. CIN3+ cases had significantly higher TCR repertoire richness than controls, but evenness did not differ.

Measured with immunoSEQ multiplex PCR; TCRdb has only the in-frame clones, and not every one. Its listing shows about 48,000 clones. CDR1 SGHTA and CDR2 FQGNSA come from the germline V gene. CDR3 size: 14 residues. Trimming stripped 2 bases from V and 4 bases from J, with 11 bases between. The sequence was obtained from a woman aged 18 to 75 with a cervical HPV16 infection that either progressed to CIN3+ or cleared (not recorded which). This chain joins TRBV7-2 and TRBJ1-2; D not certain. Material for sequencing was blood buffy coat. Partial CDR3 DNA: TGTGCCAGCAGCTTAATCTCCCGGTCCTATGGC. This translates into CASSLISRSYG. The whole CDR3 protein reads CASSLISRSYGYTF.